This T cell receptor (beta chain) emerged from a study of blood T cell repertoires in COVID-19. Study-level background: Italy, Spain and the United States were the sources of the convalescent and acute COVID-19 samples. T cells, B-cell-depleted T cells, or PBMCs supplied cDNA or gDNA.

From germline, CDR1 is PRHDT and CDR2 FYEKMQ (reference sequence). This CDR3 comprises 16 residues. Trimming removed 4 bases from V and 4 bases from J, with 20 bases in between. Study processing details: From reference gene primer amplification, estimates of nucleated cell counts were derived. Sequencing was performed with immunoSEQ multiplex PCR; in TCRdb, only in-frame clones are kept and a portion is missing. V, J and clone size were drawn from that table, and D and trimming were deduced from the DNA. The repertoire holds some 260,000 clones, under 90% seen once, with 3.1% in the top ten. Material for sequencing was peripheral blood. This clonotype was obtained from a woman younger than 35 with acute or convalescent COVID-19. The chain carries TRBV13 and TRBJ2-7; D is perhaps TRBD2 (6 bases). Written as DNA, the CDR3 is TGTGCCAGCAGCTGGGGGACTGGGCTAGCGACTTACGAGCAGTACTTC. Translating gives CASSWGTGLATYEQYF.